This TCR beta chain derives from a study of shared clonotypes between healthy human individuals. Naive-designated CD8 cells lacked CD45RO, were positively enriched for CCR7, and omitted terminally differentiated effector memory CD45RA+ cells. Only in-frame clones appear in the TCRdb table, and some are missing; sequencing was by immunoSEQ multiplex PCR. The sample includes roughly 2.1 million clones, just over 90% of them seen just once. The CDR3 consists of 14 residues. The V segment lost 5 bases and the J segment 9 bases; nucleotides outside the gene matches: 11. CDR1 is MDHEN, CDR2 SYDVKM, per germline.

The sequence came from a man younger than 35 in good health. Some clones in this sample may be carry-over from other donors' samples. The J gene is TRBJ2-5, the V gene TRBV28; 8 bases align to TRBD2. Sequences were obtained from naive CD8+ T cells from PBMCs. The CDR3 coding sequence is TGTGCCAGCAGTCCACACGGGAGCGGGAGACCCCAGTACTTC. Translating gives CASSPHGSGRPQYF.